A selection of T cell receptor beta chains follows, all from one sample in a study of blood T cell repertoires in COVID-19. TCRdb keeps only in-frame clones here, not all; method: immunoSEQ multiplex PCR. The sample holds 310,000 or so clones, 87% seen once. The sequenced sample was PBMCs or T cells enriched from blood (not recorded which). These receptors were collected from a woman aged 25 to 39 who had recovered from COVID-19. Each CDR3 is given without its conserved first and last residue.

length | V | CDR3
13 | TRBV7-2 | ASGETGSAKNIQY
13 | TRBV6-1 | ASSEARVRNTEAF
12 | TRBV27 | ASSPPGRAYEQY
12 | TRBV4-1 | ASSQAFSGYGYT
11 | TRBV5-1 | ASSLVGGEKLF
12 | TRBV5-6 | ASTLGKGAGGYT
12 | TRBV4-2 | ASSPGTTTDTQY
14 | TRBV20-1 | SASGTGEVVQETQY
12 | TRBV7-3 | ASSKQGEDTEAF
13 | TRBV19 | ASSTQGFSGNTIY
13 | TRBV9 | ASSVGAGSSHEQY
13 | TRBV5-1 | ASSLVQGVTGELF
13 | TRBV27 | ASSLGAGMVEKLF
13 | TRBV11-2 | ASSLASATNEKLF
13 | TRBV5-1 | ASSLAGDSNQPQH
13 | TRBV25-1 | ANDHRRGDSYEQY
12 | TRBV18 | ASSTTVSNQPQH